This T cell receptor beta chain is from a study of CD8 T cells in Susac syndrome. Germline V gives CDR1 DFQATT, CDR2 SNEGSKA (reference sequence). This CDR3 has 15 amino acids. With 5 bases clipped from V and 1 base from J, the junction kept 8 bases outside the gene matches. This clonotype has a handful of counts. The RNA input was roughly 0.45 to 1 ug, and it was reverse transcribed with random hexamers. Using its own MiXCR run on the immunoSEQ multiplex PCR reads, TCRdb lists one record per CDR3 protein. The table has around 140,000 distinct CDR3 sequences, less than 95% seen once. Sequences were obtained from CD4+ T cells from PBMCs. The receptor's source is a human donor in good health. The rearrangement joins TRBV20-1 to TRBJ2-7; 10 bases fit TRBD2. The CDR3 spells CSAPRPAGGSYEQYF. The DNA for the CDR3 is TGCAGTGCTCCCCGCCCAGCGGGAGGGTCCTACGAGCAGTACTTC.